This entry describes one TCR beta chain. The sample belongs to a study of blood T cell repertoires in COVID-19. Study background: Acute-phase and convalescent COVID-19 samples originated in the United States, Italy and Spain.

The CDR3 is 15 amino acids. Germline loops: CDR1 LGHNA, CDR2 YNFKEQ. V was pared by 0 bases and J by 11 bases, with 16 bases between. Repertoires were generated with immunoSEQ multiplex PCR, while TCRdb's copy carries only in-frame clones and drops some. The sample records tens of thousands of clones, around 79% being singletons. The origin of this receptor is a man in his 60s with acute or convalescent COVID-19. The chain has TRBV4-2 and TRBJ1-4; possibly TRBD1 for D (5 bases). Sample: peripheral blood. CDR3 coding DNA: TGTGCCAGCAGCCAAGATAGGCAGGGAGGTTGGAAACTGTTTTTT. Encoded protein: CASSQDRQGGWKLFF.